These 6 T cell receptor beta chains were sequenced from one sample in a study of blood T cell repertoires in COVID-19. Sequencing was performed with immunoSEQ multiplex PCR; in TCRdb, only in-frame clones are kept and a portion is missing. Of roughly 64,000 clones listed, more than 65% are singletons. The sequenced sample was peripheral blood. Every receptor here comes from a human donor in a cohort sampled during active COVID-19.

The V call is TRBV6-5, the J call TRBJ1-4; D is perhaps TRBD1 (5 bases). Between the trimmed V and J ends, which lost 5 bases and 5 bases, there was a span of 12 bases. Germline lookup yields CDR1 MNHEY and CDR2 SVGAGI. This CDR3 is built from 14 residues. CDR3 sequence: CASSLDSLNEKLFF. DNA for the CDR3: TGTGCCAGCAGTCTTGACAGCTTAAATGAAAAACTGTTTTTT.

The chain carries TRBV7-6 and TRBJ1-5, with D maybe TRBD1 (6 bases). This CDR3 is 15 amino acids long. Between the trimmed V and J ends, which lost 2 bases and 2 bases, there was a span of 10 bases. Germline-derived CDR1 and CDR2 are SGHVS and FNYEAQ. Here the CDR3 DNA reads TGTGCCAGCAGCTTATCAGGGGCAGGCAATCAGCCCCAGCATTTT. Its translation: CASSLSGAGNQPQHF.

The CDR3 sequence: CASSIILRQAINEQFF. CDR3 DNA sequence: TGTGCCAGCAGTATAATCCTAAGACAGGCTATCAATGAGCAGTTCTTC. The chain has TRBV28 and TRBJ2-1; D possibly corresponds to TRBD1 (6 bases). Per germline, CDR1 MDHEN and CDR2 SYDVKM. Trimming stripped 5 bases from V and 6 bases from J, with 20 bases between. CDR3 length: 16 residues.

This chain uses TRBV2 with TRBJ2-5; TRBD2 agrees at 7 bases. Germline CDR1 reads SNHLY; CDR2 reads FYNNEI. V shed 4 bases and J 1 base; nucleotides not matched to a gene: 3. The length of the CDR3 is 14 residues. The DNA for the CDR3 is TGTGCCAGCAGTGGGAGACTAGCCCAAGAGACCCAGTACTTC. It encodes CASSGRLAQETQYF.

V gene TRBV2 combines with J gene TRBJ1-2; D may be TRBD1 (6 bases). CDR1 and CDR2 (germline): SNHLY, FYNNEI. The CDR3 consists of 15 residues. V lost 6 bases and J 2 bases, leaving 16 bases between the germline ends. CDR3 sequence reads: CASRPDRSQNYGYTF. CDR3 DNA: TGTGCCAGCAGACCCGACAGGAGTCAGAACTATGGCTACACCTTC.

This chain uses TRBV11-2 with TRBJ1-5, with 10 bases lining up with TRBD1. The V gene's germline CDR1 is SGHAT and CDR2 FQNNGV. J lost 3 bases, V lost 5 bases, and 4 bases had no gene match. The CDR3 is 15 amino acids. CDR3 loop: CASSPGTGDNQPQHF. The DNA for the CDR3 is TGTGCCAGCAGCCCAGGGACAGGGGACAATCAGCCCCAGCATTTT.